These 31 T cell receptor beta chains originate from one sample sequenced in a study of CD8+ T cells in alopecia areata (dated by TCRdb to about 2018). Explained via the paper, the time point label denotes: approximately 4 weeks on oral tofacitinib. The sample's treatment or condition label, in plain terms: oral pan-JAK inhibitor, 5-10 mg twice daily. The protocol used for the library was the immunoSEQ multiplex PCR assay. RNA was extracted from all samples and reverse transcribed into cDNA as template for TCR sequencing. TCRdb's version of the immuneACCESS table is confined to in-frame rearrangements and falls short of the full clone set. An unresolved V gene accounts for under half of the shortfall where checked; the remainder is of unknown origin. The sample table lists about 220,000 clones, more than 45% of them with a count of one. The ten biggest clones cover around 1.4% of the sample. The sequenced sample was CD4+ T cells sorted from blood, obtained at week 4, from a patient treated with tofacitinib. The receptor source for this set is a human donor with alopecia areata.

This clone turned up a few times. This chain joins TRBV14 and TRBJ1-2; D unresolved. Germline lookup yields CDR1 SGHDN and CDR2 FVKESK. V lost 5 bases, J lost 11 bases, and 15 bases lay in between. The CDR3 runs 12 residues. CDR3 nucleotides: TGTGCCAGCAGCTCACGGACGGCGGGTTACACCTTC. This sequence encodes CASSSRTAGYTF. Full variable domain (rest looked up from reference TRBV14 and TRBJ1-2): EAGVTQFPSHSVIEKGQTVTLRCDPISGHDNLYWYRRVMGKEIKFLLHFVKESKQDESGMPNNRFLAERTGGTYSTLKVQPAELEDSGVYFCASSSRTAGYTFGSGTRLTVV.

The sample holds a few counts of this clone. J is TRBJ2-7 and V is TRBV7-9; D possibly corresponds to TRBD2 (5 bases). Germline lookup yields CDR1 SEHNR and CDR2 FQNEAQ (reference sequence). The CDR3 is 14 amino acids. The V gene lost 4 bases and the J gene lost 0 bases, with 10 bases spanning the gap. CDR3 residues: CASSSSRGSYEQYF. CDR3 nucleotides: TGTGCCAGCAGCTCGTCCCGGGGCTCCTACGAGCAGTACTTC.

The rearrangement joins TRBV5-6 to TRBJ2-5; 7 nucleotides agree with TRBD2. Per germline, CDR1 SGHDT and CDR2 YYEEEE. This CDR3 region has 16 residues. Germline trimming cut 4 bases from V and 5 bases from J; bases unmatched to any gene: 14. CDR3 bases: TGTGCCAGCAGCCATGGAGACACCCCAGCGGGGGAGACCCAGTACTTC. As protein: CASSHGDTPAGETQYF.

The chain is built from TRBV30 and TRBJ1-2, with D possibly TRBD1 on 5 matching bases. The CDR3 is made up of 14 amino acids. V dropped 1 base and J dropped 2 bases, with 11 bases sitting between them. The germline gives CDR1 GTSNPN, CDR2 SVGIG (reference sequence). The CDR3 DNA reads TGTGCCTGGAGTGGTACAGGCAGCAACTATGGCTACACCTTC. Its protein product is CAWSGTGSNYGYTF.

The chain couples TRBV4-3 to TRBJ2-7, with D perhaps TRBD1 (6 bases). The CDR3 is made up of 15 amino acids. CDR1 and CDR2 (germline): LGHNA, YSLEER. The V end was cut by 4 bases, the J end by 3 bases, with 16 bases between. CDR3 DNA: TGCGCCAGCAGCCCCGGACAGACAATTGACTACGAGCAGTACTTC. Protein: CASSPGQTIDYEQYF.

V usage is TRBV6-5 and J usage is TRBJ2-1; 9 bases match TRBD1. V trimming: 5 bases; J trimming: 8 bases; junction bases outside the gene matches: 10. In germline, CDR1 is MNHEY, CDR2 SVGAGI. The CDR3 has 15 amino acids. The CDR3 coding sequence is TGTGCCAGCAGTGGCGCCTCCGGGACAGGGTATGAGCAGTTCTTC. Protein product: CASSGASGTGYEQFF.

The CDR3 DNA sequence: TGTGCCTGGAGTGGACAGTTCGAGCAGTACTTC. Its protein product is CAWSGQFEQYF. The chain joins TRBV30 to TRBJ2-7; TRBD1 might be the D (5 bases). Trimming took 1 base from V and 6 from J, leaving 7 bases between them. Germline CDR1 and CDR2: GTSNPN and SVGIG (reference sequence). The CDR3 has 11 amino acids.

The genes are TRBV5-1 and TRBJ1-1; no clear D. The V gene lost 4 bases and the J gene lost 6 bases, with 13 bases spanning the gap. In germline, CDR1 is SGHRS, CDR2 YFSETQ. The CDR3 contains 13 residues. CDR3 region: CASSIPGGAEAFF. The CDR3 DNA sequence: TGCGCCAGCAGCATACCCGGAGGTGCTGAAGCTTTCTTT. Together with reference TRBV5-1 and TRBJ1-1, the CDR3 gives the full variable domain: KAGVTQTPRYLIKTRGQQVTLSCSPISGHRSVSWYQQTPGQGLQFLFEYFSETQRNKGNFPGRFSGRQFSNSRSEMNVSTLELGDSALYLCASSIPGGAEAFFGQGTRLTVV.

The chain combines TRBV25-1 with TRBJ2-3, with D possibly matching TRBD1 (6 bases). Germline CDR1 MGHDK, CDR2 SYGVNS. Trimming took 1 base from V and 2 from J, leaving 13 bases between them. This CDR3 contains 16 residues. The CDR3 DNA reads as TGTGCCAGCAGTGAATCACAGGGCGGCTACACAGATACGCAGTATTTT. This sequence encodes CASSESQGGYTDTQYF.

This clone turned up a few times. This chain uses TRBV2 with TRBJ1-1, with no clear D. Germline V gene data show CDR1 as SNHLY and CDR2 as FYNNEI. CDR3 length: 8 amino acids. V lost 6 bases to trimming and J lost 11 bases, with 4 bases between them. Written as DNA, the CDR3 is TGTGCCAGCAGCCTGGCTTTCTTT. It codes for CASSLAFF.

V and J are TRBV15 and TRBJ1-4, with unresolved D. Trimming removed 1 base at V and 0 bases at J, with 12 bases between. The CDR3 has 17 residues. Germline CDR1 reads LNHNV; CDR2 reads YYDKDF (reference sequence). The CDR3 protein is CATSRVLKAATNEKLFF. The CDR3 bases are TGTGCCACCAGCAGAGTCCTAAAGGCCGCAACTAATGAAAAACTGTTTTTT.

The chain joins TRBV30 to TRBJ1-6; 12 positions match TRBD1. Germline-derived CDR1 and CDR2 are GTSNPN and SVGIG (reference sequence). The CDR3 runs 16 residues. The junction had 12 bases not matched to a gene; V was cut back by 5 bases and J by 10 bases. The DNA of the CDR3 is TGTGCCTGGGGCCACGCGCCGGGGACAGGGGGCTCACCCCTCCACTTT. This sequence encodes CAWGHAPGTGGSPLHF.

CDR3 nucleotide sequence: TGTGCCAGCAGCTCGCTCACAGATACGCAGTATTTT. Translation: CASSSLTDTQYF. The chain combines TRBV13 with TRBJ2-3; D call uncertain. V was trimmed by 4 bases and J by 2 bases, leaving 4 bases between them. Germline V gene data show CDR1 as PRHDT and CDR2 as FYEKMQ (reference sequence). This CDR3 region has 12 residues.

With respect to this clone: Other DNA sequences within the sample encode an identical CDR3. V usage is TRBV29-1 and J usage is TRBJ1-1; no definite D call. The CDR3 is 11 amino acids. Germline V gene data show CDR1 as SQVTM and CDR2 as ANQGSEA. V dropped 4 bases and J dropped 1 base, with 4 bases sitting between them. The CDR3 region is CSVVPNTEAFF. The DNA of the CDR3 is TGCAGCGTTGTTCCGAACACTGAAGCTTTCTTT.

The V call is TRBV30, the J call TRBJ2-3; D gene unclear. Germline loops: CDR1 GTSNPN, CDR2 SVGIG (reference sequence). CDR3 size: 12 residues. CDR3 region: CAVTDPTDTQYF. DNA of the CDR3: TGTGCTGTTACGGATCCCACAGATACGCAGTATTTT.

This clone was counted a few times. This rearrangement joins TRBV10-3 to TRBJ2-1; TRBD2 matches 7 bases. The V segment lost 10 bases and the J segment 7 bases; nucleotides outside the gene matches: 10. Germline V gene lookup returns CDR1 ENHRY and CDR2 SYGVKD. The CDR3 has 13 residues. The CDR3 sequence is CATGPGLTNEQFF. Written as DNA, the CDR3 is TGTGCCACCGGCCCGGGACTAACGAATGAGCAGTTCTTC.

Comments on this clone: In the same sample, other DNA sequences code for this CDR3. V gene TRBV20-1 combines with J gene TRBJ2-5; D is ambiguous. V was clipped by 6 bases and J by 2 bases, with 4 bases between them. The CDR3 runs 10 residues. Germline values: CDR1 DFQATT, CDR2 SNEGSKA (reference sequence). The CDR3 region has the DNA TGCAGTGCAGGTCAAGAGACCCAGTACTTC. Protein sequence: CSAGQETQYF.

The table lists this clone with many counts. This sequence joins TRBV4-3 and TRBJ2-1; no reliable D call. The CDR3 runs 17 residues. With 0 bases removed from V and 0 bases from J, the gap between germline ends came to 12 bases. Per germline, CDR1 LGHNA and CDR2 YSLEER. Written as DNA, the CDR3 is TGCGCCAGCAGCCAAGATAAAGCGCTCTACTCCTACAATGAGCAGTTCTTC. Its protein is CASSQDKALYSYNEQFF.

The rearrangement links TRBV15 to TRBJ2-7, with D possibly being TRBD1 (6 bases). Germline V gene data show CDR1 as LNHNV and CDR2 as YYDKDF (reference sequence). V lost 5 bases to trimming and J lost 6 bases, with 20 bases between them. The CDR3 is 15 amino acids. CDR3 nucleotides: TGTGCCACCAGCGGAAATACAGGGTTCGGTAGCGAGCAGTACTTC. This translates into CATSGNTGFGSEQYF.

The chain is built from TRBV19 and TRBJ1-1, with D perhaps TRBD1 (5 bases). V was trimmed by 4 bases and J by 1 base, leaving 10 bases between them. Germline assignment: CDR1 LNHDA and CDR2 SQIVND (reference sequence). The CDR3 spans 14 residues. CDR3 nucleotide sequence: TGTGCCAGTAGTACCTCCGGGGGGAACACTGAAGCTTTCTTT. It specifies CASSTSGGNTEAFF.

This chain links TRBV6-1 with TRBJ1-1; D may be TRBD1 (6 bases). The CDR3 length is 13 residues. V was cut by 7 bases and J by 5 bases, with 14 bases left in between. In germline, CDR1 is MNHNS, CDR2 SASEGT. CDR3 nucleotide sequence: TGTGCCAGCAATTTGAAAGGGGGGACTGAAGCTTTCTTT. This translates into CASNLKGGTEAFF.

The chain employs TRBV29-1 and TRBJ2-3, with 9 bases that match TRBD2. The J segment lost 0 bases and the V segment lost 7 bases, leaving 8 bases of the junction unmatched. Per the germline V gene, CDR1 is SQVTM and CDR2 is ANQGSEA. The CDR3 extends over 15 amino acids. The chain's CDR3 is CSARAGGTSTDTQYF. CDR3 nucleotide sequence: TGCAGCGCCCGTGCGGGGGGGACTAGCACAGATACGCAGTATTTT.

The CDR3 protein is CASRTAGGSENYGYTF. In nucleotides, the CDR3 is TGTGCCAGCAGGACTGCAGGGGGCTCCGAAAACTATGGCTACACCTTC. V usage is TRBV7-7 and J usage is TRBJ1-2; 8 nucleotides line up with TRBD1. Germline lookup yields CDR1 SSHAT and CDR2 FNYEAQ (reference sequence). The ends lost 6 bases at V and 2 bases at J; junction bases unmatched: 11. This CDR3 spans 16 amino acids.

The chain links TRBV5-1 to TRBJ1-1; D not resolved. In germline, CDR1 is SGHRS, CDR2 YFSETQ. The CDR3 extends over 13 amino acids. Trimming left V 3 bases short and J 4 bases short, with 10 bases between. CDR3 in amino acids: CASSSGQSTEAFF. For the CDR3, the DNA is TGCGCCAGCAGCTCTGGGCAGAGCACTGAAGCTTTCTTT.

This chain connects TRBV4-1 to TRBJ1-5; D unresolved. This CDR3 contains 17 residues. In germline, CDR1 is MGHRA, CDR2 YSYEKL. The V end was cut by 0 bases, the J end by 2 bases, with 14 bases between. CDR3 nucleotides: TGCGCCAGCAGCCAAGAATTGGGTCGGAGTGGCAATCAGCCCCAGCATTTT. Residues: CASSQELGRSGNQPQHF.

This chain connects TRBV7-2 to TRBJ2-5; 8 nucleotides match TRBD1. CDR1 SGHTA and CDR2 FQGNSA come from the germline V gene. The CDR3 is made up of 15 amino acids. Losses at the gene ends were 4 bases for V and 2 bases for J; bases not matched to a gene: 6. CDR3 residues: CASSSPGTGQETQYF. The CDR3 coding sequence is TGTGCCAGCAGCTCCCCCGGGACAGGACAAGAGACCCAGTACTTC. Combining the CDR3 with reference TRBV7-2 and TRBJ2-5 gives the whole variable domain GAGVSQSPSNKVTEKGKDVELRCDPISGHTALYWYRQSLGQGLEFLIYFQGNSAPDKSGLPSDRFSAERTGGSVSTLTIQRTQQEDSAVYLCASSSPGTGQETQYFGPGTRLLVL.

This clone occurred a few times. The chain uses TRBV7-8 and TRBJ1-4, with TRBD1 as a possible D gene (5 bases). The germline V gene has CDR1 SGHVS and CDR2 FQNEAQ. The CDR3 is 14 residues long. The ends were cut back, 2 bases at V and 7 bases at J, with 11 bases in the middle. CDR3 protein: CASSLMGRREKLFF. DNA for the CDR3: TGTGCCAGCAGCTTAATGGGGCGCCGTGAAAAACTGTTTTTT. Together with reference TRBV7-8 and TRBJ1-4, the CDR3 gives the full variable domain: GAGVSQSPRYKVAKRGQDVALRCDPISGHVSLFWYQQALGQGPEFLTYFQNEAQLDKSGLPSDRFFAERPEGSVSTLKIQRTQQEDSAVYLCASSLMGRREKLFFGSGTQLSVL.

The CDR3 loop reads CASSIGTGPPQPQHF. CDR3 nucleotides: TGTGCCAGCAGCATCGGGACAGGACCTCCTCAGCCCCAGCATTTT. This rearrangement joins TRBV9 to TRBJ1-5; 8 nucleotides line up with TRBD1. V dropped 4 bases and J dropped 6; count of bases not matched to a gene: 9. The length of the CDR3 is 15 residues. Germline V gene sequence: CDR1 SGDLS, CDR2 YYNGEE.

The chain employs TRBV29-1 and TRBJ1-2; possibly TRBD1 for D (5 bases). Trimming stripped 8 bases from V and 2 bases from J, with 12 bases between. CDR3 length: 12 amino acids. Germline lookup yields CDR1 SQVTM and CDR2 ANQGSEA. Here the CDR3 reads CSSVEGNYGYTF. The CDR3 region has the DNA TGCAGCTCAGTGGAGGGGAACTATGGCTACACCTTC.

The chain links TRBV5-1 to TRBJ2-3; 7 bases align to TRBD2. CDR1 is SGHRS and CDR2 is YFSETQ in the germline V gene. V dropped 1 base and J dropped 4; count of bases not matched to a gene: 9. The CDR3 totals 16 residues. CDR3: CASSLQSGGSSDTQYF. CDR3 DNA: TGCGCCAGCAGCTTGCAGTCGGGGGGATCTTCAGATACGCAGTATTTT.

The chain recombines TRBV5-1 with TRBJ1-1; 10 bases agree with TRBD1. From germline, CDR1 is SGHRS and CDR2 YFSETQ. This CDR3 spans 15 amino acids. Germline trimming cut 7 bases from V and 5 bases from J; bases unmatched to any gene: 11. CDR3 DNA: TGCGCCAGCCAACCAGACAGGGGGCGAGGAACTGAAGCTTTCTTT. This sequence encodes CASQPDRGRGTEAFF.